This TCR beta chain was found in a study of breast tumors, draining lymph nodes, adjacent tissues. Overall study findings and caveats: Tumors had less TCR diversity than lymph nodes, more than nontumor tissue. Data only fit, rather than demonstrated, lymph node origin of most tumor T cells. The data were judged consistent with most tumor T cells coming from lymph node and expanding in tumor.

Axillary draining lymph nodes of breast cancer patients supplied the node samples. In germline, CDR1 is SEHNR, CDR2 FQNEAQ (reference sequence). The length of the CDR3 is 12 residues. Trimming cost V 2 bases and J 6 bases, with 8 bases left between them. This clonotype occurred many times. Antigen: not known. MiXCR, applied by TCRdb to the multiplex PCR reads, yields one record per CDR3 protein. The sample holds fewer than 140,000 distinct CDR3 sequences; around 30% are singletons and the top ten take around 6%. This chain joins TRBV7-9 and TRBJ2-7; D call uncertain. Sequencing input: axillary lymph node tissue. The TCR comes from a female donor with breast cancer. Some clones in this sample may be carry-over from other donors' samples. The CDR3 DNA is TGTGCCAGCAGCTTATTATCCCGCGAGCAGTACTTC. It is translated as CASSLLSREQYF.